These T cell receptor beta chains were read from a single sample in a study of radiotherapy plus CTLA-4 blockade in lung cancer. TCRdb's copy holds only in-frame clones and misses some; the assay was immunoSEQ multiplex PCR. The table records fewer than 150,000 clones, approximately 84% of them present only once. This specimen consisted of peripheral blood, obtained from a patient treated with radiotherapy plus ipilimumab. The receptors were sampled from a human donor with non-small cell lung cancer who had a partial response to radiotherapy plus ipilimumab. Both conserved end residues are part of each CDR3. The D gene is left open where the match is weak.

d_call | j_call | v_call | cdr3_aa
TRBD1 | TRBJ1-5 | TRBV4-1 | CASSQDGTASNQPQHF
. | TRBJ1-4 | TRBV6-5 | CASRFIGLGEKLFF
. | TRBJ1-1 | TRBV18 | CASSPPGVLNTEAFF
TRBD1 | TRBJ1-2 | TRBV27 | CASSWDRDYGYTF
. | TRBJ1-5 | TRBV6-5 | CASSDGGGNQPQHF
TRBD2 | TRBJ2-3 | TRBV5-1 | CASSLDGGGIRNTQYF
. | TRBJ1-1 | TRBV6-1 | CAIGVAADTEAFF
TRBD1 | TRBJ1-4 | TRBV9 | CASSVYRDRDEKLFF
TRBD2 | TRBJ2-1 | TRBV28 | CASSLRGLKQFF
TRBD1 | TRBJ1-1 | TRBV5-1 | CASSLVPRQGRNTEAFF
TRBD1 | TRBJ1-5 | TRBV18 | CASSPGQGQPQHF
. | TRBJ2-5 | TRBV9 | CASSVEATVQETQYF
. | TRBJ1-2 | TRBV2 | CASSERGDGYTF
. | TRBJ1-1 | TRBV5-4 | CASSTPGNTEAFF
. | TRBJ2-3 | TRBV7-2 | CASSRWGSSTDTQYF
. | TRBJ1-2 | TRBV27 | CASRQSAEYLNYGYTF
. | TRBJ1-1 | TRBV10-1 | CASSEYKYTEAFF
. | TRBJ2-6 | TRBV18 | CASSPPNRRYRTGANVLTF
. | TRBJ2-3 | TRBV7-2 | CASSLTSQTQYF
. | TRBJ1-2 | TRBV6-1 | CASSEARTALYGYTF
TRBD2 | TRBJ2-3 | TRBV19 | CASRGGDTQYF
. | TRBJ2-7 | TRBV2 | CASSEGSGAGSYEQYF
. | TRBJ1-2 | TRBV6-5 | CASSYSNYGGNYTF
TRBD2 | TRBJ2-5 | TRBV29-1 | CSVEGAGGSETQYF
TRBD1 | TRBJ1-2 | TRBV7-2 | CASSNPGQTNYGYTF
TRBD1 | TRBJ1-2 | TRBV2 | CASSGEGTGISVYTF
TRBD2 | TRBJ2-2 | TRBV7-2 | CASSFLAGGYANTGELFF
TRBD1 | TRBJ1-2 | TRBV27 | CASKDRDSGYTF